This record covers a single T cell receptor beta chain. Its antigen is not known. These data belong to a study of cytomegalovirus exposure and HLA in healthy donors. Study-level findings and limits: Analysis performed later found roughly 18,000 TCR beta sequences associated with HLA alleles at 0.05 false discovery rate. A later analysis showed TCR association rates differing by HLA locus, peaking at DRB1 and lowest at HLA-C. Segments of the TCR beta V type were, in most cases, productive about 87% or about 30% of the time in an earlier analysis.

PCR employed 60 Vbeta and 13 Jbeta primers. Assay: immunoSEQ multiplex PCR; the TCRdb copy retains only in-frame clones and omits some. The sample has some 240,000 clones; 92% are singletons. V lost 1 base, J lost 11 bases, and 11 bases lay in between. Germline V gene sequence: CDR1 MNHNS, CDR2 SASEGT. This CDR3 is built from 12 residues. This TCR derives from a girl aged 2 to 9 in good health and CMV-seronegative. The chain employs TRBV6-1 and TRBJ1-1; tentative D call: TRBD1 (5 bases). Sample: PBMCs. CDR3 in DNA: TGTGCCAGCAGTGAAGTGGGGCTGTACGCTTTCTTT. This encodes CASSEVGLYAFF.